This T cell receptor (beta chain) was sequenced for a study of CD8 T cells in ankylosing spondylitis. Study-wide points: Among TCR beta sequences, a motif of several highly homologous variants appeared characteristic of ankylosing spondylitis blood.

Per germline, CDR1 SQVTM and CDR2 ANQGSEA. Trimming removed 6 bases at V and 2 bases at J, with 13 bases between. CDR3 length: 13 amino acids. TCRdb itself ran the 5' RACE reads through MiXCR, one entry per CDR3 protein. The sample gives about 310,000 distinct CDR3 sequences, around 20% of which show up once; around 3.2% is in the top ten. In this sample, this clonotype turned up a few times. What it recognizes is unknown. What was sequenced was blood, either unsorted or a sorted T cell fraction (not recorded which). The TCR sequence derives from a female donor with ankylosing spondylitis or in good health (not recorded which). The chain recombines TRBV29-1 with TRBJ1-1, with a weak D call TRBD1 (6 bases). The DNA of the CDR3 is TGCAGCGTCTTTTCAGGGGTAAACACTGAAGCTTTCTTT. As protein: CSVFSGVNTEAFF.